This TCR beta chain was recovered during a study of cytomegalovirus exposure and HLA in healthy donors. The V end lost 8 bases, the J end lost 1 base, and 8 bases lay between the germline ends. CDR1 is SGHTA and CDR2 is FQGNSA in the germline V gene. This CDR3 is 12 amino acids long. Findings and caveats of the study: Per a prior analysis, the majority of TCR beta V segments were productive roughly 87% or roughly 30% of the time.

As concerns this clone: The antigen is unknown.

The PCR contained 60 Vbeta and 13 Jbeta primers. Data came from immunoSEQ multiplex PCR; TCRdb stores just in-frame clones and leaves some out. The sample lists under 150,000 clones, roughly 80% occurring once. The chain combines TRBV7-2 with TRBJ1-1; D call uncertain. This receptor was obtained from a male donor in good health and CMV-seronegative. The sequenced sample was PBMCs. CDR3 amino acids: CASGEPNTEAFF. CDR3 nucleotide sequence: TGTGCCAGCGGGGAGCCGAACACTGAAGCTTTCTTT.